The 5 T cell receptor beta chains below all came from one sample that was sequenced in a study of blood T cell repertoires in COVID-19. Method: immunoSEQ multiplex PCR; TCRdb's copy keeps in-frame clones and lacks some. The table has 220,000 or so clones, 85% seen once. Sample: peripheral blood. All receptors come from a middle-aged man who had recovered from COVID-19.

V gene TRBV4-2 combines with J gene TRBJ2-5, with D maybe TRBD1 (6 bases). CDR1 is LGHNA, CDR2 YNFKEQ, per germline. CDR3 size: 14 residues. The V end lost 4 bases, the J end lost 2 bases, and 11 bases lay between the germline ends. The CDR3 loop reads CASSPGTTQETQYF. The DNA for the CDR3 is TGTGCCAGCAGCCCCGGGACAACACAAGAGACCCAGTACTTC.

The chain joins TRBV7-6 to TRBJ1-5; D may be TRBD1 (6 bases). CDR1 is SGHVS and CDR2 is FNYEAQ in the germline V gene. The V end was cut by 1 base, the J end by 0 bases, with 10 bases between. This CDR3 contains 16 residues. The CDR3 spells CASSLGTAYSNQPQHF. In DNA, the CDR3 is TGTGCCAGCAGCTTAGGGACAGCGTATAGCAATCAGCCCCAGCATTTT.

This chain connects TRBV6-1 to TRBJ1-1, with 7 nucleotides matching TRBD1. Germline V lookup: CDR1 MNHNS, CDR2 SASEGT. This CDR3 is built from 15 residues. V lost 0 bases, J lost 4 bases, and 5 bases stayed unmatched. The chain's CDR3 is CASSEARAGGTEAFF. DNA of the CDR3: TGTGCCAGCAGTGAAGCGCGGGCAGGGGGCACTGAAGCTTTCTTT.

The chain uses TRBV6-5 and TRBJ2-2; D is ambiguous. CDR1 and CDR2 from the germline V gene are MNHEY and SVGAGI. The CDR3 spans 15 residues. Trimming removed 7 bases from V and 2 bases from J, with 14 bases in between. The CDR3 sequence: CASKAVESNTGELFF. The CDR3 DNA sequence: TGTGCCAGCAAGGCGGTCGAAAGCAACACCGGGGAGCTGTTTTTT.

The rearrangement links TRBV5-6 to TRBJ1-4, with 7 positions matching TRBD1. This CDR3 region has 14 residues. In germline, CDR1 is SGHDT, CDR2 YYEEEE. V was pared by 3 bases and J by 1 base, with 0 bases of the junction left unmatched. For the CDR3, the DNA is TGTGCCAGCAGCTGGGACAGAACTAATGAAAAACTGTTTTTT. It yields the protein CASSWDRTNEKLFF.